These 5 T cell receptor beta chains originate from one sample sequenced in a study of regulatory T cells in long-lasting Graves disease. Time point here: persistent/refractory GD, antithyroid drugs over 5 years with positive TRAb. Generation of the TCR library employed RNA extracted from PBMCs. Combining iRepertoire HTBI primers with Arm-PCR of CDR3 regions, the authors built TCR beta libraries. TCRdb analysed the multiplex PCR reads with MiXCR anew, one entry per CDR3 protein. The sample contains roughly 700,000 distinct CDR3 sequences, around 32% of which appear only once. The sample consisted of peripheral blood mononuclear cells (PBMCs), taken when the disease was refractory, from a patient treated with antithyroid drugs. All receptors come from a female donor with Graves disease.

This chain connects TRBV19 to TRBJ1-5, with D possibly being TRBD1 (6 bases). The V end lost 8 bases, the J end lost 6 bases, and 20 bases lay between the germline ends. The CDR3 has 15 amino acids. CDR1 is LNHDA and CDR2 is SQIVND in the germline V gene (reference sequence). CDR3 region: CASRLSGAGGQPQHF. The CDR3 DNA sequence: TGTGCCAGTCGGCTATCGGGGGCCGGAGGTCAGCCCCAGCATTTT.

The table lists this clonotype with many counts. This chain uses TRBV6-1 with TRBJ2-7; tentatively, D is TRBD1 (6 bases). The CDR3 has 16 residues. Germline CDR1 MNHNS, CDR2 SASEGT. V was pared by 5 bases and J by 6 bases, with 23 bases between. The CDR3 spells CASSPQHPGDPSEQYF. The DNA for the CDR3 is TGTGCCAGCAGTCCCCAGCACCCAGGGGATCCTTCCGAGCAGTACTTC.

This clonotype was counted ten times or more. The V gene is TRBV11-2, the J gene TRBJ2-5, with 9 bases matching TRBD1. CDR3 length: 15 amino acids. The V gene's germline CDR1 is SGHAT and CDR2 FQNNGV. Unmatched junction bases numbered 9, after V lost 5 bases and J lost 5 bases. The CDR3 DNA sequence: TGTGCCAGCAGCCTAGGACAGGGGCTCGTGGAGACCCAGTACTTC. Encoded protein: CASSLGQGLVETQYF.

The chain joins TRBV6-2 or TRBV6-3 to TRBJ2-7; 9 nucleotides align to TRBD1. This CDR3 region has 14 residues. Germline V CDR1 and CDR2: MNHEY, SVGEGT. Trimming cost V 6 bases and J 3 bases; bases outside gene matches: 6. The CDR3 sequence: CASSWDREGYEQYF. Here the CDR3 DNA reads TGTGCCAGCAGCTGGGACAGGGAAGGCTACGAGCAGTACTTC.

There are many counts of this clonotype. V gene TRBV7-9 combines with J gene TRBJ1-2, with 8 bases identical to TRBD1. Germline V gene sequence: CDR1 SEHNR, CDR2 FQNEAQ (reference sequence). V dropped 3 bases and J dropped 7; count of bases not matched to a gene: 1. The CDR3 is 12 residues long. This CDR3 is CASSFDRGGYTF. As DNA, the CDR3 is TGTGCCAGCAGCTTTGACAGGGGTGGCTACACCTTC.